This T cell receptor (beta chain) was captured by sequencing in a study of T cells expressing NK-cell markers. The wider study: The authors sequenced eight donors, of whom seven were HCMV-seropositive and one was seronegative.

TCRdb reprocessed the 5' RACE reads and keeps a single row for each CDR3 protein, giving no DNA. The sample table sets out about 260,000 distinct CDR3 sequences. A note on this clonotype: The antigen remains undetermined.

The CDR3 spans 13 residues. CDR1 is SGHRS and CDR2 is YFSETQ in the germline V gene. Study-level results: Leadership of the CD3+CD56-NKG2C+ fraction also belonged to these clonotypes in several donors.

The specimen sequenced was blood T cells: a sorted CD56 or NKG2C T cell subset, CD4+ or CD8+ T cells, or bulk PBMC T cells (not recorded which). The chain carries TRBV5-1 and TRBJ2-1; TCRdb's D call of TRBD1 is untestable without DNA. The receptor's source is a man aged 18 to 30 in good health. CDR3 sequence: CASSPLRDGEQFF. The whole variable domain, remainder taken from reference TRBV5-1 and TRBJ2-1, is KAGVTQTPRYLIKTRGQQVTLSCSPISGHRSVSWYQQTPGQGLQFLFEYFSETQRNKGNFPGRFSGRQFSNSRSEMNVSTLELGDSALYLCASSPLRDGEQFFGPGTRLTVL.